The entry that follows covers one T cell receptor beta chain sequence. Antigen specificity is unknown. This entry comes from a study of cytomegalovirus exposure and HLA in healthy donors. Study details: Sequencing of 180 million or so T cells in an earlier analysis found 100 million to 140 million unique TCR beta sequences.

The PCR used 60 Vbeta and 13 Jbeta primers. Sequencing was performed with immunoSEQ multiplex PCR; in TCRdb, only in-frame clones are kept and a portion is missing. Among some 130,000 clones listed, 79% were seen once. Findings and caveats of the study: In a later analysis, compared with equally common non-associated chains, HLA-associated beta chains were more expanded.

What was sequenced was PBMCs. The receptor comes from a man aged 35 to 55 in good health and CMV-seropositive.

The CDR3 nucleotides are TGTGCCTGGAGTGACCAGGGGGTCGGGGATAATTCACCCCTCCACTTT. It specifies CAWSDQGVGDNSPLHF. The chain uses TRBV30 and TRBJ1-6; 7 bases fit TRBD1. This CDR3 has 16 residues. The ends lost 1 base at V and 5 bases at J; junction bases unmatched: 8. The germline gives CDR1 GTSNPN, CDR2 SVGIG (reference sequence).